This T cell receptor (beta chain) was sequenced during a study of beta chain features in type 1 diabetes. Study findings and constraints: A greater similarity of naive, central memory and Treg TCRB repertoires was seen among patients than among healthy donors. The influence of HLA type on TCRB rearrangement stayed undetermined. Type 1 diabetes patients showed a moderate but significant shortening of TCRB CDR3s in all four CD4+ subsets.

The V segment lost 5 bases and the J segment 0 bases; nucleotides outside the gene matches: 7. The CDR3 is made up of 16 amino acids. Germline lookup yields CDR1 LGHNA and CDR2 YSLEER. The isolated RNA, all of it, was reverse transcribed, so expressed TCRB transcripts were what got sequenced. Sequencing used immunoSEQ multiplex PCR; TCRdb keeps in-frame clones, though not all of them. The data contain roughly 130,000 clones, around 17% of them singletons. This clone was seen more than once but under ten times. The antigen remains undetermined. The TCR sequence derives from a man aged 25 to 45 with type 1 diabetes. The sequencing input was central memory CD4+ T cells from blood. The chain combines TRBV4-3 with TRBJ2-5; TRBD1 matches 9 bases. The CDR3, as DNA: TGCGCCAGCAGCGGTAGGGACAGGGTGAACCAAGAGACCCAGTACTTC. Translated, it gives CASSGRDRVNQETQYF.